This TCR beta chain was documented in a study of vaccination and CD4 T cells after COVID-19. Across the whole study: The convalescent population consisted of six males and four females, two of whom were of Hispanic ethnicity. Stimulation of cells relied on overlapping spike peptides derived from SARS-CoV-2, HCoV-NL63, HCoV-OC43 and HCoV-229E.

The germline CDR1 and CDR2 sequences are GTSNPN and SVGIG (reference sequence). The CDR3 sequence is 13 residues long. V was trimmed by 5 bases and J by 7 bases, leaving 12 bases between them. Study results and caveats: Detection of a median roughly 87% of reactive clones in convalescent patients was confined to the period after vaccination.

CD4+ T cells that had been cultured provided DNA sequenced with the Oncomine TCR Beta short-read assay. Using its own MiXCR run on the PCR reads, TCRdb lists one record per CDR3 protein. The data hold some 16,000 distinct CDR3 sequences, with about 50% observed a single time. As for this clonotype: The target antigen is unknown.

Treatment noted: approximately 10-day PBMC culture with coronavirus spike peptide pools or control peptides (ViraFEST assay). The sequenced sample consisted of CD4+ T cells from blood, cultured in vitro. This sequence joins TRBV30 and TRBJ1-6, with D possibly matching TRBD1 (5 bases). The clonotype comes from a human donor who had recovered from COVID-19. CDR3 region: CAWAGGYNSPLHF. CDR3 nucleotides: TGTGCCTGGGCGGGGGGGTACAATTCACCCCTCCACTTT.